This record looks at one T cell receptor (beta chain) sequence and its context. The antigen remains unidentified. The sample is drawn from a study of T cell responses to AZD1222 COVID-19 vaccine. Study outcomes and limitations: Donor demographics were predominantly white British with a female majority; clonal diversity may be underestimated. The breadth and depth of Spike-specific TCRs increased once two AZD1222 doses had been given. Just 6 or 7 people given AZD1222 tested seropositive at baseline.

Some clones are missing from TCRdb's copy, which holds only in-frame ones; the method was immunoSEQ multiplex PCR. There are 100,000 to 150,000 clones in the sample; about nine tenths occur only once, and approximately 8% lies in the top ten. Trimming shortened V by 6 bases and J by 7 bases, and 16 bases separated the two germline ends. Germline V CDR1 and CDR2: MDHEN, SYDVKM. The CDR3 is 13 residues long. The sequence derives from an adult in good health. The sample here was peripheral blood, taken on day 0 of AZD1222 vaccination. The chain employs TRBV28 and TRBJ2-7; D is undetermined. CDR3 bases: TGTGCCAGCAGCAAGGGCCCCCTGAGGGAGCAGTACTTC. This codes for CASSKGPLREQYF.